The rows below give T cell receptor beta chains drawn from one sample of a study of cytomegalovirus exposure and HLA in healthy donors. Libraries were prepared by immunoSEQ multiplex PCR; TCRdb keeps only in-frame clonotypes and omits some of them. The sample holds 200,000 or so clones, about 79% seen once. Sequenced material: PBMCs. Source of these receptors: a woman aged 25 to 39 in good health and CMV-seropositive. Each CDR3 is given with its conserved first and last residue. The D gene is left open where the match is weak. A row's size may be missing; if present it is once, few, many or a size class.

CDR3aa	CDR3nt	abundance	d_gene	v_gene	j_gene
CASNRGNRAAEQFF	TGCGCCAGCAACCGAGGGAATCGAGCGGCCGAGCAGTTCTTC	-	-	TRBV10-2	TRBJ2-1
CASRPTARHEQYF	TGTGCCAGCAGGCCTACAGCCCGGCACGAGCAGTACTTC	once	-	TRBV28	TRBJ2-7
CASSLFQMTTSTDTQYF	TGCGCCAGCAGCTTGTTCCAGATGACTACTAGCACAGATACGCAGTATTTT	-	-	TRBV5-1	TRBJ2-3
CASSPGQGTGNTIYF	TGTGCCAGCAGTCCGGGACAGGGCACTGGAAACACCATATATTTT	-	TRBD1	TRBV6-6	TRBJ1-3
CASTGLPNTGELFF	TGCGCCAGCACTGGACTACCAAACACCGGGGAGCTGTTTTTT	-	-	TRBV5-1	TRBJ2-2
CASSQDFQGGYTF	TGTGCCAGCAGCCAAGATTTCCAGGGTGGCTACACCTTC	-	-	TRBV14	TRBJ1-2
CASSQNRGTDTIYF	TGTGCCAGCAGTCAGAACAGGGGAACGGACACCATATATTTT	-	TRBD1	TRBV6-5	TRBJ1-3
CASRTSGRGEQFF	TGTGCCAGTAGGACTAGCGGGAGAGGGGAGCAGTTCTTC	-	TRBD2	TRBV19	TRBJ2-1
CSVHPGTGGTEAFF	TGCAGCGTCCACCCCGGGACAGGGGGCACTGAAGCTTTCTTT	-	TRBD1	TRBV29-1	TRBJ1-1
CASNPSGRITDTQYF	TGCGCCAGCAACCCTAGCGGGAGGATCACAGATACGCAGTATTTT	-	TRBD2	TRBV5-1	TRBJ2-3
CASSFGTGENYGYTF	TGCGCCAGCAGCTTTGGGACAGGAGAAAACTATGGCTACACCTTC	-	TRBD1	TRBV5-1	TRBJ1-2
CASSLAGVSYNEQFF	TGTGCCAGCAGTTTAGCGGGAGTGTCCTACAATGAGCAGTTCTTC	-	TRBD2	TRBV27	TRBJ2-1
CASSPRTPSGEKLFF	TGTGCCAGCAGTCCCAGGACACCTTCGGGTGAAAAACTGTTTTTT	-	-	TRBV28	TRBJ1-4
CASSPTGSKNIQYF	TGTGCCAGCAGCCCCACGGGTTCCAAAAACATTCAGTACTTC	-	-	TRBV11-2	TRBJ2-4
CASSPSREPNYGYTF	TGTGCCAGCAGCCCTAGTCGTGAGCCCAACTATGGCTACACCTTC	-	-	TRBV7-8	TRBJ1-2
CSVPAPGYNEQFF	TGCAGCGTTCCGGCCCCAGGTTACAATGAGCAGTTCTTC	-	-	TRBV29-1	TRBJ2-1
CASSPLTQIGGIISNEQFF	TGTGCCAGCTCACCACTGACTCAAATCGGGGGAATCATCTCCAATGAGCAGTTCTTC	-	-	TRBV18	TRBJ2-1
CASSKRGSGNTIYF	TGTGCCAGCAGTAAACGGGGCTCTGGAAACACCATATATTTT	-	-	TRBV25-1	TRBJ1-3
CASSLAGDRHGYTF	TGTGCCAGCAGCTTAGCGGGCGACAGACATGGCTACACCTTC	-	-	TRBV7-8	TRBJ1-2
CASSADRYTQYF	TGTGCCAGTAGTGCAGACAGGTATACGCAGTATTTT	once	-	TRBV19	TRBJ2-3
CASSPGDPGYEQYF	TGTGCCAGCAGCCCAGGGGATCCGGGCTACGAGCAGTACTTC	-	-	TRBV7-9	TRBJ2-7
CARAQRGRKSYNEQFF	TGTGCCAGGGCTCAGCGCGGGAGAAAGTCCTACAATGAGCAGTTCTTC	-	TRBD2	TRBV2	TRBJ2-1
CASSFGTSGSSTDTQYF	TGTGCCAGCAGTTTTGGGACTAGCGGATCTAGCACAGATACGCAGTATTTT	-	TRBD2	TRBV28	TRBJ2-3
CATSRKPGGDSLNYGYTF	TGTGCCACCAGCAGAAAACCGGGAGGGGACAGCCTTAACTATGGCTACACCTTC	-	TRBD1	TRBV15	TRBJ1-2
CATSSRLGGAQPQHF	TGTGCCACCAGCTCCCGGCTGGGAGGGGCTCAGCCCCAGCATTTT	-	-	TRBV15	TRBJ1-5
CASSLPGQGRNGYTF	TGTGCCAGCAGCCTACCGGGACAGGGAAGAAATGGCTACACCTTC	-	TRBD1	TRBV7-8	TRBJ1-2
CASRSNLEKLFF	TGTGCCAGCAGGTCCAATTTGGAAAAACTGTTTTTT	-	-	TRBV6-6	TRBJ1-4
CASSVAWGGNQPQHF	TGTGCCAGCAGCGTAGCTTGGGGCGGCAATCAGCCCCAGCATTTT	-	-	TRBV9	TRBJ1-5
CASSFAGTVMNEQFF	TGTGCCAGCAGCTTCGCCGGGACAGTCATGAATGAGCAGTTCTTC	-	TRBD1	TRBV7-9	TRBJ2-1
CASSQDSNFGGKNYEQYF	TGTGCCAGCAGCCAAGATTCAAACTTCGGCGGGAAGAACTACGAGCAGTACTTC	many	-	TRBV4-2	TRBJ2-7
CASSVGLGTSGSVNEQFF	TGTGCCAGCAGCGTAGGTCTTGGGACTAGCGGGAGTGTGAATGAGCAGTTCTTC	once	TRBD2	TRBV9	TRBJ2-1
CASSPGGQGRTEAFF	TGTGCCAGCAGCCCGGGAGGACAGGGGAGAACTGAAGCTTTCTTT	-	TRBD1	TRBV5-4	TRBJ1-1
CASSLDSLAAYNEQFF	TGCGCCAGCAGCTTGGACTCGCTAGCGGCCTACAATGAGCAGTTCTTC	once	TRBD2	TRBV5-1	TRBJ2-1
CASSLPGTNGYTF	TGTGCCAGCAGCTTGCCAGGGACTAATGGCTACACCTTC	-	-	TRBV5-4	TRBJ1-2
CASSTTGNYGYTF	TGTGCCAGCAGTACGACAGGGAACTATGGCTACACCTTC	-	TRBD1	TRBV6-5	TRBJ1-2
CASTALAGGTDTQYF	TGTGCCAGCACAGCACTAGCGGGAGGAACAGATACGCAGTATTTT	-	TRBD2	TRBV5-4	TRBJ2-3
CASSSGPGAGELFF	TGTGCCAGCAGCTCGGGTCCGGGGGCCGGGGAGCTGTTTTTT	-	-	TRBV7-6	TRBJ2-2
CASSSGGSSYEQYF	TGTGCCAGCAGCTCTGGGGGGAGCTCCTACGAGCAGTACTTC	-	-	TRBV7-3	TRBJ2-7
CASSPFRDSSQYF	TGTGCCAGCTCACCGTTTAGGGACTCCAGTCAGTACTTC	-	-	TRBV18	TRBJ2-7
CASNGRGSLRETQYF	TGCGCCAGCAACGGCAGGGGCAGTCTGAGAGAGACCCAGTACTTC	-	-	TRBV5-1	TRBJ2-5
CASSLAGGPEGEQFF	TGTGCCAGCAGCTTAGCGGGAGGGCCGGAGGGTGAGCAGTTCTTC	-	TRBD2	TRBV11-3	TRBJ2-1
CASRAGGTEQYF	TGTGCCAGCCGAGCCGGAGGAACCGAGCAGTACTTC	-	-	TRBV5-6	TRBJ2-7